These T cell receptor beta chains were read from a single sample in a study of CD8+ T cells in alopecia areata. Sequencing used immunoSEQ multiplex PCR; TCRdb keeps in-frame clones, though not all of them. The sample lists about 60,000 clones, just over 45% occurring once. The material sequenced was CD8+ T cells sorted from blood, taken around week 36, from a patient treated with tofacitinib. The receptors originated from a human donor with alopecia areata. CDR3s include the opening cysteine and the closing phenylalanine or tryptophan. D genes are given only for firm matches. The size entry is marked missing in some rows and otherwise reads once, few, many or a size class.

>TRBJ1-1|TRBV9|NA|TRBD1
TGTGCCAGCAGCGTCGGGGACAGAGCCACTGAAGCTTTCTTT
CASSVGDRATEAFF
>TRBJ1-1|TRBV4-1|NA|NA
TGCGCCAGCAGCCAAGAGTGGGCCACCAACACTGAAGCTTTCTTT
CASSQEWATNTEAFF
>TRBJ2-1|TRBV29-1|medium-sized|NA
TGCAGCGTTGACTTGACTAGAAGTGCCTTTGAGCAGTTCTTC
CSVDLTRSAFEQFF
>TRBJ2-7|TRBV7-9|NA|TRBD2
TGTGCCAGCAGCCAAACTAGCGGGAGCCCCAGAAGCTCCTACGAGCAGTACTTC
CASSQTSGSPRSSYEQYF
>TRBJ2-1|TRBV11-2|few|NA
TGTGCCAGCAGCTTTACGGGGGAGCAGTTCTTC
CASSFTGEQFF
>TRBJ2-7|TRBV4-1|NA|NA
TGCGCCAGCAGCCAAGTGAGGGACAACTACGAGCAGTACTTC
CASSQVRDNYEQYF
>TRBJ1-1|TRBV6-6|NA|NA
TGTGCCAGCACAACGGGCACTGAAGCTTTCTTT
CASTTGTEAFF
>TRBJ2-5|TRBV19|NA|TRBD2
TGTGCCAGTACCCCGGGGGGTAGCGGGATAGGCGAGACCCAGTACTTC
CASTPGGSGIGETQYF
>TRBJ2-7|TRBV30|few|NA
TGTGCCTGGAGTGCCACCAACTTCTACGAGCAGTACTTC
CAWSATNFYEQYF
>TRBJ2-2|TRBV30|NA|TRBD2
TGTGCCTGGAGTGTAAGCGGGAGTGCCTCCGGGGAGCTGTTTTTT
CAWSVSGSASGELFF
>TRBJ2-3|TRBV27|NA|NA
TGTGCCAGCAATGTCGGCAGGGAAACAGATACGCAGTATTTT
CASNVGRETDTQYF
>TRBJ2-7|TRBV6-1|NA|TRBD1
TGTGCCAGCAGTGAAGTTGGGACAGGGTACCGCGAGCAGTACTTC
CASSEVGTGYREQYF
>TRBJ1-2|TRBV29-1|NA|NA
TGCAGCGTTGATGGCTACACCTTC
CSVDGYTF
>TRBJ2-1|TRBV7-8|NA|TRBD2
TGTGCCAGCAGCCTAGCGGGTTTGTATGAGCAGTTCTTC
CASSLAGLYEQFF
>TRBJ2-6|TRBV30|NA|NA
TGTGCCTGGAGTGTGCGAACCTCTGGGGCCAACGTCCTGACTTTC
CAWSVRTSGANVLTF
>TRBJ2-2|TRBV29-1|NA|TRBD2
TGCAGCGTGGGTGGAGCGGGAGGGCCAGGCACCGGGGAGCTGTTTTTT
CSVGGAGGPGTGELFF
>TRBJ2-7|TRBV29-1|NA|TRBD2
TGCAGCGCCCTGACTAGCGGGACAATTCCCTACGAGCAGTACTTC
CSALTSGTIPYEQYF
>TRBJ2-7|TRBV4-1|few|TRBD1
TGCGCCAGCAGCCAGACAGGGGACGAGCAGTACTTC
CASSQTGDEQYF
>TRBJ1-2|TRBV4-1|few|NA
TGCGCCAGCAGCCAAGAAGGTTCGGGCATGAGGGGCTACACCTTC
CASSQEGSGMRGYTF
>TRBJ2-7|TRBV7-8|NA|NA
TGTGCCAGCAGCATAAATAGCGACGAGCAGTACTTC
CASSINSDEQYF
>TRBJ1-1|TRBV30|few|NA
TGTGCTCTCTTCGGGGGCTGGGAGACTGAAGCTTTCTTT
CALFGGWETEAFF
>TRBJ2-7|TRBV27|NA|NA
TGTGCCAGCAGTTCATTCTACGAGCAGTACTTC
CASSSFYEQYF
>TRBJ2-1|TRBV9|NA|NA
TGTGCCAGCAGCCCACGGGCAGCAGCCTACAATGAGCAGTTCTTC
CASSPRAAAYNEQFF
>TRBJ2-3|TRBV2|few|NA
TGTGCCAGCTCTATGGGAGGCACAGATACGCAGTATTTT
CASSMGGTDTQYF
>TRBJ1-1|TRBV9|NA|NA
TGTGCCAGCAGCGTCGTCACACAGGGCTGGCACACTGAAGCTTTCTTT
CASSVVTQGWHTEAFF
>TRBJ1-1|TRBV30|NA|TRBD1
TGTGCCTGGGATCTACAGGGGGGCACTGAAGCTTTCTTT
CAWDLQGGTEAFF
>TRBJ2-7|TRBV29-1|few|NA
TGCAGCGCCGATACAGGTATCCACGAGCAGTACTTC
CSADTGIHEQYF
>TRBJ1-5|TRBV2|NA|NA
TGTGCCAGCACGGGGGGCCGGGACCGGGGATCGCCCCAGCATTTT
CASTGGRDRGSPQHF
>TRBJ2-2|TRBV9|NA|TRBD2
TGTGCCAGCAGCGTATGGACTAGCGGCACCGGGGAGCTGTTTTTT
CASSVWTSGTGELFF
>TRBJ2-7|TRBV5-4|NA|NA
TGTGCCAGCAGCTTGGGTTGGGGTCCAAACTACGAGCAGTACTTC
CASSLGWGPNYEQYF
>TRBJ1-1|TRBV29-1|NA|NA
TGCAGCGTTGGGCTTGGGGCTTTAAGGGGAGCTTTCTTT
CSVGLGALRGAFF
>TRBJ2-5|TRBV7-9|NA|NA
TGTGCCAGCATGGGGCCCCCGGGGACCCAGTACTTC
CASMGPPGTQYF
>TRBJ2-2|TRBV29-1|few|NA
TGCAGCGTTGTTATGGGAACCGGGGAGCTGTTTTTT
CSVVMGTGELFF
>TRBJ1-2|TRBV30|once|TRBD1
TGTGCCTGGAGAGACACGACAGGGAGTTACTATGGCTACACCTTC
CAWRDTTGSYYGYTF
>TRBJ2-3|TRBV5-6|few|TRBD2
TGTGCCAGCAGCTTGGTAGCGGGAGAGAGCACAGATACGCAGTATTTT
CASSLVAGESTDTQYF
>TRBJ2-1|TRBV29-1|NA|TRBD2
TGCAGCGTCTTTACTAGCGGGAGGGCCAATGAGCAGTTCTTC
CSVFTSGRANEQFF
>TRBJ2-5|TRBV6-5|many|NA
TGTGCCAGCAGTTACTCGAGCCTCAGAAAGCAAGAGACCCAGTACTTC
CASSYSSLRKQETQYF
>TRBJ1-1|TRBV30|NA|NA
TGTGCCTGGAGTGTAACGGGAACAGTGAACACTGAGGCTTTCTTT
CAWSVTGTVNTEAFF
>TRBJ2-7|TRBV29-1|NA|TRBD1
TGCAGCGCCCGAGGGGGGACAGGGGCGTACGAGCAGTACTTC
CSARGGTGAYEQYF
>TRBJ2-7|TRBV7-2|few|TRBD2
TGTGCCAGCAGCCAAGGGAGGGTCTACGAGCAGTACTTC
CASSQGRVYEQYF
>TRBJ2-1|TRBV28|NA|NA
TGTGCCAGCAGCACCCGAGGGGACCTCAATGAGCAGTTCTTC
CASSTRGDLNEQFF
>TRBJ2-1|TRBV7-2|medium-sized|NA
TGTGCCAGCAGCCCCCTAGGGCCTGAGCAGTTCTTC
CASSPLGPEQFF
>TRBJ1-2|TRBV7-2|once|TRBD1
TGTGCCAGCAGTGACAGGGGGTTGCGTGGCTACACCTTC
CASSDRGLRGYTF
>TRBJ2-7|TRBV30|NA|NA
TGTGCCTGGAGCACAGGAGACTCCTACGAGCAGTACTTC
CAWSTGDSYEQYF
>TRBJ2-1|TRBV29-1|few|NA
TGCAGCGTTGATGGAGGCCGCCCCTACAATGAGCAGTTCTTC
CSVDGGRPYNEQFF
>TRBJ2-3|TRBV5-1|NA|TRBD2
TGCGCCAGCAGCTTTAGCGGGACTCTCACAGATACGCAGTATTTT
CASSFSGTLTDTQYF
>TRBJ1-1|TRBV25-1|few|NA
TGTGCCAGCAGTGAATCGAGCGTTGGGGCTTTCTTT
CASSESSVGAFF
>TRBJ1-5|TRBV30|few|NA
TGTGCCTGGAGTTCCGGGGAGGGGTGGGCTAGCAATCAGCCCCAGCATTTT
CAWSSGEGWASNQPQHF
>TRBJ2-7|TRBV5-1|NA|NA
TGCGCCAGCAGCTTGGAAGGGGGGCCAACCTACGAGCAGTACTTC
CASSLEGGPTYEQYF
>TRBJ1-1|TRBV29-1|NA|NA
TGCAGCGTTGAAGAGGGCCGAGGAGGCACTGAAGCTTTCTTT
CSVEEGRGGTEAFF
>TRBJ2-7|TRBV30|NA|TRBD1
TGTGCCTGGAGTGCCCAGGACAGGGGCTACGAGCAGTACTTC
CAWSAQDRGYEQYF
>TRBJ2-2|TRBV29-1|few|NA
TGCAGCGTTGCCGGTGGGGCGCGGAACACCGGGGAGCTGTTTTTT
CSVAGGARNTGELFF
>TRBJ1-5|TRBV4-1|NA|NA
TGCGCCAGCCGGACCGAAGATTATAGCAATCAGCCCCAGCATTTT
CASRTEDYSNQPQHF
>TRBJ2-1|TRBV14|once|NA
TGTGCCAGCAGCCAATTTCGGGTACCCTACAATGAGCAGTTCTTC
CASSQFRVPYNEQFF
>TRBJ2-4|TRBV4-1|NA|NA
TGCGCCAGCAGCCAAACGAACATTCAGTACTTC
CASSQTNIQYF
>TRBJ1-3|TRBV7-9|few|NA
TGTGCCAGCAGCTTATCGTACGGTATCCGCACCATATATTTT
CASSLSYGIRTIYF
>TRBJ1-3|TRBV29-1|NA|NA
TGCAGCGCCCGACCACAGGGTCTTGGAAACACCATATATTTT
CSARPQGLGNTIYF
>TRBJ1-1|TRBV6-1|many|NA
TGTGCCAGCAGTTTAAGGGGAAGGGGGAACACTGAAGCTTTCTTT
CASSLRGRGNTEAFF
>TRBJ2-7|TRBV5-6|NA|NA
TGTGCCAGCAGCCACCGGGCTGGGGCAGGCTACGAGCAGTACTTC
CASSHRAGAGYEQYF